This TCR beta chain was obtained from a study of metastatic and nonmetastatic thyroid tumors. At the level of the study: Repertoires from blood and tumor or nodule tissue of malignant and benign thyroid patients were compared.

Until they underwent thyroid surgery, no patient had received any treatment. This clone was seen repeatedly, ten times or more. What it binds is not known. CDR1 and CDR2 (germline): SGDLS, YYNGEE. CDR3 length equals 12 residues. V lost 3 bases and J 6 bases, leaving 10 bases between the germline ends. Original analysis: Clinicopathological groups of papillary thyroid cancer showed CDR3 differences that were used to build a distant-metastasis classifier. TCRdb re-called the PCR reads through MiXCR. The V and J calls here are based on TCRdb, not the publication. The data show 35,000 to 50,000 clones, around 16% seen once. Whole-study results and caveats: For both blood and tumor, malignant thyroid tumors reportedly showed significantly higher TCR beta diversity than benign nodules did.

V and J are TRBV9 and TRBJ2-7; D could derive from TRBD1 or TRBD2 (5 bases each). Specimen: tumor tissue. The TCR comes from a female donor with papillary thyroid cancer or a benign thyroid nodule (not recorded which). Some clones in this sample may be carry-over from other donors' samples. This CDR3 reads CASSAWDGEQYF. The DNA for the CDR3 is TGTGCCAGCAGCGCCTGGGACGGCGAGCAGTACTTC.